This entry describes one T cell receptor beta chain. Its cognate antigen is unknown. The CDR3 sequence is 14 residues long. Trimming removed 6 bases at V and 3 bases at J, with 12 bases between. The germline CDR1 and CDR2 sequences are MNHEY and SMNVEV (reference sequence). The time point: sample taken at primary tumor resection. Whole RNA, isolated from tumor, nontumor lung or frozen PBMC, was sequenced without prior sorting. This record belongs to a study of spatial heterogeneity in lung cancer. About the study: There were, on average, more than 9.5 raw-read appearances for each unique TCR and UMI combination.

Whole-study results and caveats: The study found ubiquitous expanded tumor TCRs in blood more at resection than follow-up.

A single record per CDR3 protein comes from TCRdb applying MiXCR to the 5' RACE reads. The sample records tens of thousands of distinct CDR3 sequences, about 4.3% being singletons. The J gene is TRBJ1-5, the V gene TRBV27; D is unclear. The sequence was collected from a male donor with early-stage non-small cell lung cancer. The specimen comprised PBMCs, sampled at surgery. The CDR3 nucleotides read TGTGCCAGCAGAGCGTCGGCTTCCAATCAGCCCCAGCATTTT. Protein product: CASRASASNQPQHF.